This TCR beta chain originates from a study of Ad26.COV2.S vaccination and SARS-CoV-2 variants listed by TCRdb under 2021. For the wider study: Vaccine-arm donors came from COV1001, a multicentre, randomized, double-blind, placebo-controlled phase I-IIa trial of Ad26.COV2.S in healthy adults. Ad26.COV2.S was administered intramuscularly at a dose of 5x10^10 or 1x10^11 viral particles, either as one shot or as two shots given 56 days apart. TCRbeta repertoire sequencing served as the tool for gauging how specific and how broad the SARS-CoV-2-reactive T cell receptors were following Ad26.COV2.S vaccination. The TCR-sequenced set comprised around 30 samples: approximately 19 Ad26.COV2.S vaccine recipients, 5 placebo recipients and 8 SARS-CoV-2 convalescent individuals. Trial participants were randomized into five groups of five: low-dose or high-dose Ad26.COV2.S given once or twice, or placebo on both occasions. Investigators remained blinded to trial group allocation during experiments and outcome assessment. Findings and caveats that apply to the study as a whole: The study lacked the statistical power to compare responses across vaccine doses or regimens. It was noted by the authors that total T cell responses may have been underestimated by the TCR breadth and depth analyses. Vaccine and placebo recipients had comparable non-spike TCR breadth, which fits with the vaccine containing only spike. After vaccination, substantial breadth of spike-specific CD8+ and CD4+ T cell responses was reported. Higher spike-specific TCR breadth was observed in Ad26.COV2.S recipients than in placebo recipients (P = 0.0014).

Including cysteine and phenylalanine, the CDR3 has 15 amino acids. Just CDR3 DNA is preserved here, 45 bases in frame from base 1. V gives up 8 bases and J gives up 5 bases, and the segment between their germline ends measures 21 bases. The germline V gene (reference sequence) specifies MNHEY as CDR1 and SMNVEV as CDR2. Of note for this clone: Its cognate antigen has yet to be identified. No base-level quality is on record; no much larger clone is a single base apart.

In the paper's terms, the treatment or condition label means: about 20 received Ad26.COV2.S at low or high dose, single or two shots; roughly five received placebo; per-sample allocation not given. Repertoires of vaccine and placebo recipients were sequenced from samples collected on day 63 after the first injection. In Cohort 1b, around 25 adults aged 18-55 years were enrolled at a single site in Boston, USA, between 29 July and 7 August 2020. As a vaccine, Ad26.COV2.S was a replication-incompetent adenovirus type 26 vector that expressed a prefusion-stabilized SARS-CoV-2 spike protein derived from the original Wuhan strain. The immunoSEQ Assay was used to sequence TCRbeta CDR3 regions. After extraction, genomic DNA underwent amplification by bias-controlled multiplex PCR, followed by high-throughput sequencing. The authors' pipeline ran thus. To quantify the absolute abundance of every unique TCRbeta CDR3 region, sequences were collapsed and filtered. Usable DNA was measured by amplifying reference genes present in all nucleated cells, and TCRbeta template counts were normalized to that usable DNA to estimate T cell fraction. Repertoire TCRs were annotated as SARS-CoV-2-specific when V gene, CDR3 amino acid sequence and J gene were exactly matched to a known reactive TCR set. The reference SARS-CoV-2 TCR set was derived from MIRA and filtered for enrichment in COVID-19-positive ImmuneCODE repertoires, a step that removed public or cross-reactive TCRs. Using the MIRA antigens, annotated TCRs were further analysed by specific ORF or by position within an ORF. Depth was the summed frequency of annotated unique rearrangements, while breadth was defined as annotated unique rearrangements over total unique productive rearrangements. Two-sided Wilcoxon rank-sum tests were applied when comparing TCR breadth between groups. The source is immuneACCESS, and TCRdb retained only in-frame sequences with V and J called. Part of the clones is not carried over; for the studies checked, unresolved V genes explain less than half of this, and the remainder is unexplained. That table furnishes V, J and clone size, whereas the DNA furnished D and trimming. The sample table contains 500,000 or so clones; only one count was recorded for approximately 89% of them. About 2.7% of the sample is in the top ten clones.

The TCR comes from a person aged 18-65 years who received the Ad26.COV2.S COVID-19 vaccine or a placebo. Sequenced here: peripheral blood, sampled in a trial of Ad26.COV2.S vaccine versus placebo. In this chain, TRBV27 is recombined with TRBJ2-5, with TRBD1 as a weak D call on 6 bases. This receptor carries the CDR3 CASRQALIGWETQYF. The base sequence is TGTGCCAGCCGACAGGCTCTAATAGGTTGGGAGACCCAGTACTTC.